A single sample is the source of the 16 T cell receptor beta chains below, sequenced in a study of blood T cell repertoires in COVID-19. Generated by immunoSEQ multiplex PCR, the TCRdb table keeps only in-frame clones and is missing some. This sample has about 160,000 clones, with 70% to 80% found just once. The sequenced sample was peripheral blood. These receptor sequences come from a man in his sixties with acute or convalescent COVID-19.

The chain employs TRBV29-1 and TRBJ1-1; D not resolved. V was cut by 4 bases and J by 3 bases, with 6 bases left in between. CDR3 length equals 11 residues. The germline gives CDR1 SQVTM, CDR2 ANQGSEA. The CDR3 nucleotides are TGCAGCGTTGGCGGTTACACTGAAGCTTTCTTT. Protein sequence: CSVGGYTEAFF.

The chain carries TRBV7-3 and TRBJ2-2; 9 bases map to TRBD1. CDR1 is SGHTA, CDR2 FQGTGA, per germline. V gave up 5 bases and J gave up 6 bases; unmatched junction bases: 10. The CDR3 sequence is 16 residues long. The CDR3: CASSETGGGGAGELFF. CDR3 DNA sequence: TGTGCCAGCAGCGAAACAGGGGGCGGTGGCGCCGGGGAGCTGTTTTTT.

This chain's CDR3 is CATSDGTFSSYEQYF. CDR3 nucleotides: TGTGCCACCAGTGATGGGACATTCAGCTCCTACGAGCAGTACTTC. This chain uses TRBV24-1 with TRBJ2-7; possible D gene TRBD1, 6 bases. Trimming left V 3 bases short and J 0 bases short, with 11 bases between. Germline V gives CDR1 KGHDR, CDR2 SFDVKD. CDR3 size: 15 residues.

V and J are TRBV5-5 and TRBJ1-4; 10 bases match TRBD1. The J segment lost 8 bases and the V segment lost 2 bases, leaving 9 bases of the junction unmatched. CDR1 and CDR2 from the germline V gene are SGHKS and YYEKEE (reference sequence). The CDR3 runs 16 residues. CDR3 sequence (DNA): TGTGCCAGCAGCTTAACCGGGACAGGGGCGGCGGAAAAACTGTTTTTT. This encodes CASSLTGTGAAEKLFF.

CDR3 in DNA: TGCGCCAGCAGCCAAGACAAAGGGCGGGGGACTGAAGCTTTCTTT. Its protein product is CASSQDKGRGTEAFF. The genes are TRBV4-3 and TRBJ1-1, with D maybe TRBD1 (5 bases). Trimming took off 0 bases at V and 5 bases at J, with 13 bases between the two ends. Looked up from germline, CDR1 is LGHNA and CDR2 is YSLEER. The CDR3 covers 15 residues.

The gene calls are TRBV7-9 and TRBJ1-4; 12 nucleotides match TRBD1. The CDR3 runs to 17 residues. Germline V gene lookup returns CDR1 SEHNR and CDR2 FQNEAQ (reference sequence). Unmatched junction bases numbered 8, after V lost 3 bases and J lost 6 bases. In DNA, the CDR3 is TGTGCCAGCAGCTTCCCCCCTGGGACAGGGGGCGATGAAAAACTGTTTTTT. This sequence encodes CASSFPPGTGGDEKLFF.

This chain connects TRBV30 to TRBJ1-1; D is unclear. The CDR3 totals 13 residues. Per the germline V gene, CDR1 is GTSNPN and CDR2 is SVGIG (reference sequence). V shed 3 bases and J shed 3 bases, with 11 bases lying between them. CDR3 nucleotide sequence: TGTGCCTGGAGAAGGGCAGCGGACACTGAAGCTTTCTTT. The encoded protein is CAWRRAADTEAFF.

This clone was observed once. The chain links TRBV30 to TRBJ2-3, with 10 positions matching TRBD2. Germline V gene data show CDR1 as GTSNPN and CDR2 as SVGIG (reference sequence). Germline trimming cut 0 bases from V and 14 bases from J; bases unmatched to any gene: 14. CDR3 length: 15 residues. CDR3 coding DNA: TGTGCCTGGAGTGTCATGGCTAGCGGGGGAGACCCGCCGTATTTT. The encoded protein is CAWSVMASGGDPPYF.

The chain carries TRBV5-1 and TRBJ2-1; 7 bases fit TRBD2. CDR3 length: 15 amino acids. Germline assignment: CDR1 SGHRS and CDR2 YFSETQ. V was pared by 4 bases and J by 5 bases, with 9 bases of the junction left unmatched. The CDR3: CASSTLSGDDNEQFF. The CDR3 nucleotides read TGCGCCAGCAGCACCCTAAGCGGGGATGACAATGAGCAGTTCTTC.

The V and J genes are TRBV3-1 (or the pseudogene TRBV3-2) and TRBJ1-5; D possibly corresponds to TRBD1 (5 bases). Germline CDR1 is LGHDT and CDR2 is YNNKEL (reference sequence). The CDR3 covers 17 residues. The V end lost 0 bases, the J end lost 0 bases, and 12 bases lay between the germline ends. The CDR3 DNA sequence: TGTGCCAGCAGCCAAGAGGTGGGCGGGGCTAGCAATCAGCCCCAGCATTTT. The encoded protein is CASSQEVGGASNQPQHF.

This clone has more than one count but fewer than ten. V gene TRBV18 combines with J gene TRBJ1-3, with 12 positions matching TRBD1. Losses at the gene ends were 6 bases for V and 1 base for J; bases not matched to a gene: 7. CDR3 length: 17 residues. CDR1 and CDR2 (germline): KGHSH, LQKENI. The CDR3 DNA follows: TGTGCCAGCTCCCGGGGACAGGGGGCCCTGTCTGGAAACACCATATATTTT. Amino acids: CASSRGQGALSGNTIYF. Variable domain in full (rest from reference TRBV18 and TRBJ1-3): NAGVMQNPRHLVRRRGQEARLRCSPMKGHSHVYWYRQLPEEGLKFMVYLQKENIIDESGMPKERFSAEFPKEGPSILRIQQVVRGDSAAYFCASSRGQGALSGNTIYFGEGSWLTVV.

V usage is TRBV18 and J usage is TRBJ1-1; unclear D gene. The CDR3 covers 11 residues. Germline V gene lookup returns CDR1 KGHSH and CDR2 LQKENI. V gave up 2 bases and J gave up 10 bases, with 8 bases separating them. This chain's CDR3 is CASSPGGGAFF. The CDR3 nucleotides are TGTGCCAGCTCACCAGGAGGTGGAGCTTTCTTT.

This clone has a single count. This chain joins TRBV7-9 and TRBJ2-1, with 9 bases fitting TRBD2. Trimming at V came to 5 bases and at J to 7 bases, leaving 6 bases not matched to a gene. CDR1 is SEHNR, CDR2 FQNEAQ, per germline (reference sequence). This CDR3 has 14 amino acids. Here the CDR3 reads CASSPGLALNEQFF. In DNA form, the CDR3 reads TGTGCCAGCAGCCCTGGACTAGCGCTTAATGAGCAGTTCTTC.

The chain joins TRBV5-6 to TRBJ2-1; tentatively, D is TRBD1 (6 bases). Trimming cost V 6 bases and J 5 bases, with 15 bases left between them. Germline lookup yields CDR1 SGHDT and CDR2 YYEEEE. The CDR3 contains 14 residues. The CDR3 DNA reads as TGTGCCAGCAACTATAGAGGACAGCACAATGAGCAGTTCTTC. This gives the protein CASNYRGQHNEQFF.

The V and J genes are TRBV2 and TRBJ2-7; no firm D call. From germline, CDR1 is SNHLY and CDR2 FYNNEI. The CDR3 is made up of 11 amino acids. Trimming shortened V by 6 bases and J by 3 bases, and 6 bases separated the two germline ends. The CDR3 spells CASSLVYEQYF. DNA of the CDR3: TGTGCCAGCAGCTTAGTCTACGAGCAGTACTTC.

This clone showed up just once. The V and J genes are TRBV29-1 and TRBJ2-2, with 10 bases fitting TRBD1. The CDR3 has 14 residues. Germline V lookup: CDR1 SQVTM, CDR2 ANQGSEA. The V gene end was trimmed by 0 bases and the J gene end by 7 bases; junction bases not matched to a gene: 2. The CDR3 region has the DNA TGCAGCGTTGAAGAGACAGGGGGCTTCGGGGAGCTGTTTTTT. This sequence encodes CSVEETGGFGELFF.